This T cell receptor beta chain is drawn from a study of blood T cell repertoires in COVID-19. The CDR3 consists of 16 residues. J was trimmed by 0 bases and V by 2 bases; bases with no gene match: 3. Germline V gene data show CDR1 as KGHSH and CDR2 as LQKENI. Per the original data handling: Reference gene primer amplification gave estimated nucleated cell counts. Sequenced by immunoSEQ multiplex PCR; TCRdb stores in-frame clones only, minus some. V and J calls and clone size are given by that table; D and trimming were obtained from the DNA. The sample holds a few hundred thousand clones, approximately 81% seen once.

Material for sequencing was peripheral blood. The chain recombines TRBV18 with TRBJ2-3; 9 nucleotides match TRBD2. This receptor was obtained from a woman aged 18-29 years with acute or convalescent COVID-19. This chain's CDR3 is CASSPGTSLSTDTQYF. The DNA of the CDR3 is TGTGCCAGCTCACCAGGGACTAGCCTCAGCACAGATACGCAGTATTTT.